The rows below give T cell receptor beta chains drawn from one sample of a study of blood T cell repertoires in COVID-19. Sequenced by immunoSEQ multiplex PCR; TCRdb stores in-frame clones only, minus some. The sample lists 150,000 to 200,000 clones, about 90% occurring once. Sequences were obtained from peripheral blood. The receptors here all came from a woman aged 55-69 years with COVID-19, enrolled during active disease. Both conserved end residues are part of each CDR3. A D gene is named only where the DNA matches it firmly. Clone sizes are given selectively: once, few, many, or a class where the clone is expanded.

d_call	v_call	j_call	clone_size	cdr3_length	cdr3_nt	cdr3_aa
-	TRBV15	TRBJ1-1	-	14	TGTGCCACCAGCAGAATTACAGGTGACACTGAAGCTTTCTTT	CATSRITGDTEAFF
-	TRBV5-1	TRBJ1-3	-	17	TGCGCCAGCAGCCCCGGCGGGGGAAGTTTCTCTGGAAACACCATATATTTT	CASSPGGGSFSGNTIYF
TRBD1	TRBV13	TRBJ1-4	-	14	TGTGCCAGCAGCTCAAGGGACAGGGGGGAAAAACTGTTTTTT	CASSSRDRGEKLFF
-	TRBV6-5	TRBJ1-1	-	15	TGTGCCAGCAGTCGGACACGATCCATGAACACTGAAGCTTTCTTT	CASSRTRSMNTEAFF
TRBD1	TRBV28	TRBJ1-2	few	14	TGTGCCAGCAGTCGAACAGGGGGGGCGGGTGGCTACACCTTC	CASSRTGGAGGYTF
TRBD1	TRBV16	TRBJ1-5	once	15	TGTGCCAGCAGAAAACCAGGGGGTCGCAATCAGCCCCAGCATTTT	CASRKPGGRNQPQHF
-	TRBV11-3	TRBJ2-7	-	16	TGTGCCAGCAGCTTAGATCCAGGGTTCAACTCCTACGAGCAGTACTTC	CASSLDPGFNSYEQYF
-	TRBV4-3	TRBJ1-1	-	16	TGCGCCAGCAGCCAAGGACCGAGGGCTCCCCTGGCTGAAGCTTTCTTT	CASSQGPRAPLAEAFF
TRBD1	TRBV9	TRBJ1-2	-	13	TGTGCCAGCAGCCACCGACAGGGGAATGGCTACACCTTC	CASSHRQGNGYTF
-	TRBV11-2	TRBJ2-2	-	15	TGTGCCAGCAGCTTAGTAGGGGCCCACACCGGGGAGCTGTTTTTT	CASSLVGAHTGELFF
TRBD1	TRBV2	TRBJ2-3	-	15	TGTGCCAGCAGTCTGACAGGGGGCCGGGGAGATACGCAGTATTTT	CASSLTGGRGDTQYF
TRBD1	TRBV7-3	TRBJ1-6	-	17	TGTGCCAGCAGCTTGATTTCTCGGGACAGGGATAATTCACCCCTCCACTTT	CASSLISRDRDNSPLHF
TRBD1	TRBV27	TRBJ1-4	-	15	TGTGCCAGCAGTTTGGGCGCAGGGGGTCTTGAAAAACTGTTTTTT	CASSLGAGGLEKLFF
TRBD2	TRBV10-3	TRBJ2-1	-	16	TGTGCCATCAGGGGGACTAGCGGGAGCTCCTACAATGAGCAGTTCTTC	CAIRGTSGSSYNEQFF
-	TRBV11-2	TRBJ2-4	-	16	TGTGCCAGCAGCTTAGGAGGGAGCGGAGAAAAGCGCATTCAGTACTTC	CASSLGGSGEKRIQYF